This TCR beta chain comes out of a study of shared clonotypes between healthy human individuals. Measured with immunoSEQ multiplex PCR; TCRdb has only the in-frame clones, and not every one. The table includes roughly 1,500,000 clones, 98% detected once. The sample was naive CD4+ T cells sorted from blood. Subset reported: CD45RA+ positively selected. This receptor was taken from a man aged 25 to 45 in good health.

The CDR3, as DNA: TGTGCCAGCAGCCTTCTTGGGACAGGGTCCTACGAGCAGTACTTC. This gives the protein CASSLLGTGSYEQYF. The rearrangement uses TRBV11-3 and TRBJ2-7, with TRBD1 matching over 9 bases. CDR3 size: 15 residues. Germline loops: CDR1 SGHNT, CDR2 YENEEA. After removal of 5 bases from V and 1 base from J, the junction contained 6 bases not matched to a gene.